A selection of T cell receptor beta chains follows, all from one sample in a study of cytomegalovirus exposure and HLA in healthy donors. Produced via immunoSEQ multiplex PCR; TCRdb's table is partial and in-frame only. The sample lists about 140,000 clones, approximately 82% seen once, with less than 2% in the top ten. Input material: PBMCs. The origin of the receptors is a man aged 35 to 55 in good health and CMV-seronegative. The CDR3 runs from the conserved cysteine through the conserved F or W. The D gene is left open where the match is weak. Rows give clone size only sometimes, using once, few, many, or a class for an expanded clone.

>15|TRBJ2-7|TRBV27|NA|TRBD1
TGTGCCAGCAGAGAAACAGGGGACCTCTCCTACGAGCAGTACTTC
CASRETGDLSYEQYF
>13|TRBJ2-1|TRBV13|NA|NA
TGTGCCAGCAGCTTGGGCGCCCACAATGAGCAGTTCTTC
CASSLGAHNEQFF
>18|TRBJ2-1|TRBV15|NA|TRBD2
TGTGCCACCAGCAGAGATCTATGGGGACTAGCCTCCTACAATGAGCAGTTCTTC
CATSRDLWGLASYNEQFF
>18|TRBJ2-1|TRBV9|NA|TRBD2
TGTGCCAGCAGCGCAGGCCCCGCCGGCGGGGGCTCCTACAATGAGCAGTTCTTC
CASSAGPAGGGSYNEQFF
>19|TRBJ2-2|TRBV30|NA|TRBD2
TGTGCCTGGAGTGTACAGAGGATAGGCGGGAGGGGAAACACCGGGGAGCTGTTTTTT
CAWSVQRIGGRGNTGELFF
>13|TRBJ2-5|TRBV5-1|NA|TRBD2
TGCGCCAGCATGCCTAGCGGGGTTGAGACCCAGTACTTC
CASMPSGVETQYF
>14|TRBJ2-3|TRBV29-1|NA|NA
TGCAGCGTTCTCCGGGGGTCTAGCACAGATACGCAGTATTTT
CSVLRGSSTDTQYF
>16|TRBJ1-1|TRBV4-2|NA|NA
TGTGCCAGCAGCCAAGCTTTAGGGGCGGAGAACACTGAAGCTTTCTTT
CASSQALGAENTEAFF
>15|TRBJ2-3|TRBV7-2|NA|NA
TGTGCCAGCAGCTTAGCGAGTTCTAGCACAGATACGCAGTATTTT
CASSLASSSTDTQYF
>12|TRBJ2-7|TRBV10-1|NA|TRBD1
TGCGCCAGCAGTGCGAACAGGGGCGAGCAGTACTTC
CASSANRGEQYF
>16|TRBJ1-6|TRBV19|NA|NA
TGTGCCAGTGGACAGAGGGGCCCAGCTTATAATTCACCCCTCCACTTT
CASGQRGPAYNSPLHF
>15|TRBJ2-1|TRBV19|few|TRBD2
TGTGCCAGTGCACCGGGACTAGCGGCCTACAATGAGCAGTTCTTC
CASAPGLAAYNEQFF
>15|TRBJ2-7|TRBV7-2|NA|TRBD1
TGTGCCAGCAGCCAAGACGCAGGGGGAGTTCGCGAGCAGTACTTC
CASSQDAGGVREQYF
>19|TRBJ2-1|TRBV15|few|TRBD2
TGTGCCACCAGCCTGACCGGGACTAGCGGGAGGGCCATGTACAATGAGCAGTTCTTC
CATSLTGTSGRAMYNEQFF
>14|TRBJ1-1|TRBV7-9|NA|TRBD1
TGTGCCAGCAGCTACCGACAGGGACGGACTGAAGCTTTCTTT
CASSYRQGRTEAFF
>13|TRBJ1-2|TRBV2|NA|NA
TGTGCCAGCAGTGACGACAGGAACTATGGCTACACCTTC
CASSDDRNYGYTF
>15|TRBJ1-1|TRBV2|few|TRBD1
TGTGCCAGCAGGGATACGACAGGGGAAAACACTGAAGCTTTCTTT
CASRDTTGENTEAFF
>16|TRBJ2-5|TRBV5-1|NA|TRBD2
TGCGCCAGCACCTATACGACTAGCGGGCCCCAAGAGACCCAGTACTTC
CASTYTTSGPQETQYF
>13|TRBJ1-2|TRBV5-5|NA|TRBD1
TGTGCCACCCGACAGGGCCTTAACTATGGCTACACCTTC
CATRQGLNYGYTF
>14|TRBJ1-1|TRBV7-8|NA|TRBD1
TGTGCCAGCAGCTTCCGGGACAGGGCTCCTGAAGCTTTCTTT
CASSFRDRAPEAFF
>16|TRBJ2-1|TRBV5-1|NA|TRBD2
TGCGCCAGCGGTATTAGCGGGACCCTCTCCTACAATGAGCAGTTCTTC
CASGISGTLSYNEQFF
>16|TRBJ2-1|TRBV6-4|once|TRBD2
TGTGCCAGCAGTGAATCGAGCGGGGTTACCTACAATGAGCAGTTCTTC
CASSESSGVTYNEQFF
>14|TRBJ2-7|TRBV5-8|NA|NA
TGTGCCAGCAAAGGACTTAGGAGCTCCTACGAGCAGTACTTC
CASKGLRSSYEQYF
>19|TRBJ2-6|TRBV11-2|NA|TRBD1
TGTGCCAGCAGACCCCTACGGGACAGGGGGCACTCTGGGGCCAACGTCCTGACTTTC
CASRPLRDRGHSGANVLTF
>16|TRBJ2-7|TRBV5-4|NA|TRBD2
TGTGCCAGCAGCTTGGCTAGCGGAAGGGACTCGTACGAGCAGTACTTC
CASSLASGRDSYEQYF